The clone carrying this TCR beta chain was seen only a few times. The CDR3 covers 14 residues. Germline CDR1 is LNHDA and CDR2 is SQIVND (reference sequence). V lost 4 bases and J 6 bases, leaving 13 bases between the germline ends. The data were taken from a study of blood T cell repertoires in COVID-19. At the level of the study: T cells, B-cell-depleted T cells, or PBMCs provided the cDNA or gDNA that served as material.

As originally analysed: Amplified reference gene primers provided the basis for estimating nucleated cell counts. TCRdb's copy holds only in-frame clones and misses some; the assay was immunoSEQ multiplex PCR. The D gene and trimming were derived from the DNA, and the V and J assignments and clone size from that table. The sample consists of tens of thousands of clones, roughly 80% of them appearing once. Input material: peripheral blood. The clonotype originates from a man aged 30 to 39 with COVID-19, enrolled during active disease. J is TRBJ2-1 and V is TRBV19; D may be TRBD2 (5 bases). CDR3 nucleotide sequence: TGTGCCAGTAGTAACCCCGGGATCACCAATGAGCAGTTCTTC. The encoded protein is CASSNPGITNEQFF. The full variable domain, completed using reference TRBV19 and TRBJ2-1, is DGGITQSPKYLFRKEGQNVTLSCEQNLNHDAMYWYRQDPGQGLRLIYYSQIVNDFQKGDIAEGYSVSREKKESFPLTVTSAQKNPTAFYLCASSNPGITNEQFFGPGTRLTVL.